Shown below are 24 T cell receptor beta chains from a single sample sequenced in a study of shared clonotypes between healthy human individuals. CD45RO negativity and positive selection for CCR7 defined naive CD8 cells, a population that excluded terminally differentiated effector memory CD45RA+ cells. The repertoire was sequenced with immunoSEQ multiplex PCR; TCRdb's copy has only in-frame clones and lacks some. The data hold some 2.1 million clones, with about 93% observed a single time. The sequenced sample consisted of naive CD8+ T cells from PBMCs. These receptors all come from a man between 18 and 29 years old in good health. Some clones in this sample may be carry-over from other donors' samples.

The chain carries TRBV9 and TRBJ2-2; D remains ambiguous. V lost 0 bases to trimming and J lost 3 bases, with 15 bases between them. Germline CDR1 is SGDLS and CDR2 is YYNGEE. The CDR3 covers 17 residues. CDR3 nucleotide sequence: TGTGCCAGCAGCGTAGTAAGGGATGTGGCGTACACCGGGGAGCTGTTTTTT. This codes for CASSVVRDVAYTGELFF.

V gene TRBV6-6 combines with J gene TRBJ2-5; D is perhaps TRBD1 or TRBD2 (6 bases each). Trimming cost V 5 bases and J 4 bases, with 14 bases left between them. The CDR3 has 14 amino acids. Germline V gene lookup returns CDR1 MNHNY and CDR2 SVGAGI (reference sequence). CDR3 in amino acids: CASSHTGRGETQYF. DNA for the CDR3: TGTGCCAGCAGTCACACAGGGCGGGGAGAGACCCAGTACTTC.

J is TRBJ2-7 and V is TRBV9; D is possibly TRBD1 (6 bases). With 0 bases removed from V and 6 bases from J, the gap between germline ends came to 16 bases. CDR1 is SGDLS, CDR2 YYNGEE, per germline. The CDR3 length is 15 residues. Here the CDR3 reads CASSVAGTPQGEQYF. The CDR3 DNA is TGTGCCAGCAGCGTAGCAGGGACACCTCAAGGCGAGCAGTACTTC.

This chain connects TRBV7-8 to TRBJ1-5; 10 positions match TRBD1. Per germline, CDR1 SGHVS and CDR2 FQNEAQ. The CDR3 is 19 residues long. V dropped 5 bases and J dropped 5; count of bases not matched to a gene: 18. The CDR3 DNA is TGTGCCAGCAGCCAACCAGAAGGAAGACAGGGGGCTTCGGATCAGCCCCAGCATTTT. This gives the protein CASSQPEGRQGASDQPQHF.

The chain has TRBV11-2 and TRBJ2-5; unclear D gene. Per the germline V gene, CDR1 is SGHAT and CDR2 is FQNNGV. The CDR3 runs 12 residues. The ends were cut back, 5 bases at V and 2 bases at J, with 6 bases in the middle. The CDR3 DNA sequence: TGTGCCAGCAGCCCCCGGCAAGAGACCCAGTACTTC. Translating gives CASSPRQETQYF.

The chain joins TRBV6-1 to TRBJ2-2, with D perhaps assigned TRBD1 or TRBD2 (5 bases each). Germline V gene lookup returns CDR1 MNHNS and CDR2 SASEGT. Trimming shortened V by 4 bases and J by 1 base, and 10 bases separated the two germline ends. This CDR3 comprises 15 residues. CDR3: CASSGRDGNTGELFF. CDR3 DNA sequence: TGTGCCAGCAGTGGCCGGGACGGGAACACCGGGGAGCTGTTTTTT.

The V and J genes are TRBV7-6 and TRBJ2-3, with D uncertain. The CDR3 contains 13 residues. CDR1 is SGHVS, CDR2 FNYEAQ, per germline. Trimming took off 2 bases at V and 2 bases at J, with 5 bases between the two ends. The CDR3 here is CASSLFDTDTQYF. As DNA, the CDR3 is TGTGCCAGCAGCTTATTCGACACAGATACGCAGTATTTT.

The chain uses TRBV5-1 and TRBJ2-4; 12 bases are shared with TRBD1. The junction had 16 bases not matched to a gene; V was cut back by 1 base and J by 8 bases. The CDR3 length is 19 residues. Germline assignment: CDR1 SGHRS and CDR2 YFSETQ. CDR3 in DNA: TGCGCCAGCAGCTTGCCCCAGGGACAGGGGGCGAATCGTATAGACATTCAGTACTTC. Amino acid sequence: CASSLPQGQGANRIDIQYF.

V is TRBV4-1 and J is TRBJ2-1, with TRBD2 as a possible D gene (5 bases). V dropped 4 bases and J dropped 10 bases, with 14 bases sitting between them. The germline gives CDR1 MGHRA, CDR2 YSYEKL. This CDR3 spans 13 amino acids. The CDR3 region has the DNA TGCGCCAGCAGCCCCAACACGGGGAAGGAGCAGTTCTTC. Encoded protein: CASSPNTGKEQFF.

The V call is TRBV5-5, the J call TRBJ1-3, with a possible D match to TRBD1 (5 bases). Germline V lookup: CDR1 SGHKS, CDR2 YYEKEE (reference sequence). CDR3 size: 12 residues. Trimming took off 5 bases at V and 6 bases at J, with 9 bases between the two ends. CDR3 residues: CASRQAENTIYF. CDR3 in DNA: TGTGCCAGCAGACAGGCAGAAAACACCATATATTTT.

This rearrangement joins TRBV5-6 to TRBJ2-6; perhaps TRBD1 as D (6 bases). Germline lookup yields CDR1 SGHDT and CDR2 YYEEEE. V was pared by 3 bases and J by 0 bases, with 7 bases between. This CDR3 region has 15 residues. In DNA, the CDR3 is TGTGCCAGCAGCTCGACAGGCTCTGGGGCCAACGTCCTGACTTTC. It specifies CASSSTGSGANVLTF.

As concerns this clone: A read error may explain this, as a much larger clone is one base away. The same CDR3 also results from other DNA sequences found in this sample. CDR3 DNA: TGTGCCAGCAGCTTAGGGTACGAGCAGTACTTC. It translates to CASSLGYEQYF. This rearrangement joins TRBV5-6 to TRBJ2-7; D call uncertain. CDR3 length: 11 amino acids. The germline V and J ends were trimmed by 2 bases and 4 bases, with 4 bases remaining between them. Germline CDR1 and CDR2: SGHDT and YYEEEE.

This chain joins TRBV21-1 and TRBJ2-1; the table's D call, TRBD2, has no DNA check behind it. TRBV21-1 is flagged as a pseudogene. The CDR3 is 16 amino acids. CDR3 residues: CASSNLRTRNYNEQFF. CDR3 DNA sequence: TGTGCCAGCAGCAACCTTAGGACTCGGAATTACAATGAGCAGTTCTTC.

This chain links TRBV9 with TRBJ1-4; D gene uncertain. The CDR3 contains 17 residues. The V gene's germline CDR1 is SGDLS and CDR2 YYNGEE. Trimming cost V 0 bases and J 0 bases, with 12 bases left between them. The CDR3 nucleotides are TGTGCCAGCAGCGTAGACCCCTCCCGGGCAACTAATGAAAAACTGTTTTTT. It codes for CASSVDPSRATNEKLFF.

This chain uses TRBV28 with TRBJ2-7, with 8 nucleotides matching TRBD1. The CDR3 sequence is 13 residues long. V lost 6 bases to trimming and J lost 4 bases; unmatched junction nucleotides: 5. Germline lookup yields CDR1 MDHEN and CDR2 SYDVKM. The CDR3: CASSARGRYEQYF. CDR3 sequence (DNA): TGTGCCAGCAGCGCCAGGGGGCGATACGAGCAGTACTTC. The whole variable domain, remainder taken from reference TRBV28 and TRBJ2-7, is DVKVTQSSRYLVKRTGEKVFLECVQDMDHENMFWYRQDPGLGLRLIYFSYDVKMKEKGDIPEGYSVSREKKERFSLILESASTNQTSMYLCASSARGRYEQYFGPGTRLTVT.

CDR3 DNA sequence: TGTGCCAGTAGTATAGCGGGCAGGGGAAGCGAGCAGTACTTC. Translated: CASSIAGRGSEQYF. V usage is TRBV19 and J usage is TRBJ2-7; tentatively, D is TRBD1 (6 bases). Germline values: CDR1 LNHDA, CDR2 SQIVND (reference sequence). This CDR3 comprises 14 residues. With 1 base removed from V and 6 bases from J, the gap between germline ends came to 13 bases.

The V gene is TRBV28, the J gene TRBJ1-3, with D tentatively TRBD1 (5 bases). Germline V gene sequence: CDR1 MDHEN, CDR2 SYDVKM. The CDR3 spans 14 residues. V was cut by 11 bases and J by 3 bases, with 17 bases left in between. The CDR3 loop is CAACWGEYGNTIYF. The CDR3 DNA follows: TGTGCCGCTTGCTGGGGGGAATATGGAAACACCATATATTTT. Full variable domain (missing parts from reference TRBV28 and TRBJ1-3): DVKVTQSSRYLVKRTGEKVFLECVQDMDHENMFWYRQDPGLGLRLIYFSYDVKMKEKGDIPEGYSVSREKKERFSLILESASTNQTSMYLCAACWGEYGNTIYFGEGSWLTVV.

This clone appeared once. V usage is TRBV27 and J usage is TRBJ2-3; TRBD2 aligns across 10 bases. The germline V gene encodes CDR1 MNHEY and CDR2 SMNVEV (reference sequence). V shed 6 bases and J 4 bases; nucleotides not matched to a gene: 19. CDR3 length: 19 amino acids. The CDR3 coding sequence is TGTGCCAGCAGCAAGACAGTTCGGCCTAGCGGGAGTAAGCCAGATACGCAGTATTTT. Its protein is CASSKTVRPSGSKPDTQYF.

In its sample, this clone was seen once. The rearrangement uses TRBV7-9 and TRBJ1-5; TRBD1 is a possible D gene (6 bases). Deletions cut 6 bases from V and 6 bases from J, with 18 bases between. Germline V gene data show CDR1 as SEHNR and CDR2 as FQNEAQ (reference sequence). The CDR3 is 15 residues long. The CDR3 spells CASRRGAASRQPQHF. The CDR3, as DNA: TGTGCCAGCAGAAGGGGGGCGGCCTCTCGTCAGCCCCAGCATTTT. The full variable domain, in which reference TRBV7-9 and TRBJ1-5 provide the parts outside the CDR3, is DTGVSQNPRHKITKRGQNVTFRCDPISEHNRLYWYRQTLGQGPEFLTYFQNEAQLEKSRLLSDRFSAERPKGSFSTLEIQRTEQGDSAMYLCASRRGAASRQPQHFGDGTRLSIL.

The J gene is TRBJ2-1, the V gene TRBV11-2, with TRBD2 identical over 8 bases. V was pared by 5 bases and J by 8 bases, with 14 bases of the junction left unmatched. The length of the CDR3 is 16 residues. CDR1 and CDR2 (germline): SGHAT, FQNNGV. CDR3 DNA: TGTGCCAGCAGCCTCCTAACTAGCGGTCAATATCATGAGCAGTTCTTC. Translated: CASSLLTSGQYHEQFF.

The chain carries TRBV19 and TRBJ2-5; possible D gene TRBD2, 6 bases. Germline-derived CDR1 and CDR2 are LNHDA and SQIVND (reference sequence). Trimming cost V 11 bases and J 5 bases, with 12 bases left between them. The CDR3 runs to 11 residues. The CDR3 region is CAESGDETQYF. CDR3 nucleotide sequence: TGTGCCGAGTCGGGGGACGAGACCCAGTACTTC.

The chain is built from TRBV27 and TRBJ1-5, with no clear D. Trimming stripped 3 bases from V and 7 bases from J, with 10 bases between. The V gene's germline CDR1 is MNHEY and CDR2 SMNVEV (reference sequence). This CDR3 contains 13 residues. The CDR3 coding sequence is TGTGCCAGCAGTTTGTGGCCTCACCAGCCCCAGCATTTT. It codes for CASSLWPHQPQHF.

The chain's CDR3 is CASSHPPPISYEQYF. The CDR3 DNA reads TGCGCCAGCAGCCATCCGCCGCCCATCTCCTACGAGCAGTACTTC. The J gene is TRBJ2-7, the V gene TRBV4-1; no clear D gene. The CDR3 sequence is 15 residues long. Germline V gene sequence: CDR1 MGHRA, CDR2 YSYEKL. V was pared by 3 bases and J by 0 bases, with 12 bases between.

The rearrangement joins TRBV2 to TRBJ2-7; D is unresolved. The V end was cut by 0 bases, the J end by 7 bases, with 16 bases between. Germline V lookup: CDR1 SNHLY, CDR2 FYNNEI. CDR3 length equals 15 residues. CDR3 nucleotide sequence: TGTGCCAGCAGTGAAGCCCTAGGGCAAAGGGTAGAGCAGTACTTC. Encoded protein: CASSEALGQRVEQYF.